This entry features one T cell receptor (beta chain) sequence. The target of this receptor is not known. No base quality information exists; no much larger clone differs at one position. The V and J ends are trimmed by 6 bases and 6 bases, leaving 20 bases between them. The CDR3 covers 15 residues, taking in both the cysteine and the phenylalanine. Just CDR3 DNA is preserved here, 45 bases in frame from base 1. CDR1 and CDR2 were assigned from the germline V gene as SGHAT and FQNNGV. The data were taken from a study of long-term antiretroviral therapy in people with HIV (dated by TCRdb to between 2020 and 2023). About the study as a whole: The earliest samples were collected about a decade before the 2015 WHO recommendation for immediate ART, when ART was typically delayed until CD4 counts fell. A total of 150 to 200 cryopreserved PBMC samples were contributed to the cohort by 30 adults with confirmed HIV infection, with samples collected serially over a mean of roughly six years (range 1-12). Of the roughly 30 participants with HIV, approximately ten were female. A retrospective serial study tested whether changes in peripheral blood TRB repertoire composition and diversity were associated with ART initiation and durable HIV suppression. No cross-contamination during QIAcube processing turned up in test extractions that ran a monoclonal T-cell line alongside more than 30 polyclonal samples. Study-wide conclusions, independent of this receptor: Inferences about post-ART repertoire changes were limited because no data were available on ART adherence, viral resistance or therapy changes. Samples dated from about 2003 to 2018, and the ART regimens used may be less effective than current ones. Limited PBMC availability meant only the TCR beta chain was sequenced, without alpha chain pairing. Unsorted PBMC were profiled instead of sorted CD4+ and CD8+ T cells because pre-ART samples had limited cell numbers. Narrower CDR3 length ranges were observed in HIV repertoires than in controls, and an antigen-experienced repertoire with only a slight naive shift after ART was suggested by the network structure. The repertoire was dominated across all time points by expanded TRB clones identified before ART initiation, although this dominance was seen to fluctuate and to decrease in many PLHIV after ART. Starting ART was linked to a significant rise in TRB diversity, yet even with long-term ART the diversity remained significantly lower than in transplant donor controls.

Participants were included only if at least one PBMC sample before ART initiation and at least two post-ART samples were available. Treatment was received in the United States of America by all participants with HIV. Before DNA extraction, cryopreserved samples of about 0.9-11 million PBMC were thawed and washed. At the time of the earliest PBMC sample, participants with HIV were aged between about 20 and 60 years. PBMC samples from each participant spanned 1-4 timepoints before ART initiation and 2-8 timepoints after ART initiation, with a median of 7 samples. Serial HIV viral load, CD4+ T-cell count, ART history and demographic data were obtained for every participant. Genomic DNA was extracted from unsorted PBMC with a Qiagen kit on a QIAcube, with processing performed in batches of 12 samples. The immunoSEQ hsTCRB v3.0 assay was used at survey level resolution for TRB variable region sequencing. The targeted TRB sequencing depth was roughly 35,000-50,000 T-cell genomes per sample. Pooled TRB libraries were sequenced on an Illumina MiSeq with a v3 150-cycle kit. On the study's bioinformatics: Repertoire analysis was run in R within a reproducible Nextflow workflow that covered QC, data transformation and analysis. LymphoSeq2, an R package for exploring AIRR-Seq data, was used to implement the custom analyses. Four samples that produced fewer than 5000 total TRB sequences were removed, so some 190 HIV repertoires were analyzed. Of the 188 retained HIV repertoires, approximately 60 were collected before and 129 after ART initiation. Repertoires were downsampled to 5000 TRB nucleotide sequences, with summary statistics averaged over 100 downsampling iterations. TRB sequences were retained for analysis only if CDR3 regions of at least seven amino acids were present. Diversity was assessed using a clonality score derived from Shannon entropy and using the Gini coefficient. Repertoire networks linked the top 5000 CDR3 amino acid sequences whenever two sequences differed by an edit distance of one. For TRB CDR3 amino acid sequences, GLIPH2 was used to predict antigen specificity groups and MHC restriction. To flag known CMV, EBV, HIV or tissue antigen associations, CDR3 amino acid sequences were matched against VDJdb and McPAS-TCR. Pre-ART, post-ART and control groups were compared with Wilcoxon signed-rank tests and Holm-Bonferroni correction. In its TCRdb copy, this immuneACCESS table keeps in-frame sequences only and misses some clones. Where compared with another copy, unresolved V genes explain less than half of these, and the others have no known cause. That table is the source of V, J and clone size, and D and trimming were worked out from the DNA. The sample table records about 20,000 clones; 70% to 90% of these occur just once. The top ten hold less than 8.5% of the sample.

The clonotype originates from a woman between 25 and 40 years old with HIV. Here the chain combines TRBV11-2 and TRBJ1-1, with the D gene not clear enough to name. Sequenced here: unsorted PBMCs, sampled 1.8 years before starting antiretroviral therapy. The CDR3 reads CASRPAGVRTSEAFF. The DNA is TGTGCCAGCAGACCGGCCGGGGTACGGACTTCTGAAGCTTTCTTT.